The following is a TCR beta chain sequence with its context. Per the study methods: Reference gene primer amplification gave estimated nucleated cell counts. TCRdb's table, derived via immunoSEQ multiplex PCR, lists solely in-frame clones and lacks some. V, J and clone size reflect that table, while D and trimming were determined from the DNA. The table has about 85,000 clones, approximately 90% seen once. The record originates from a study of blood T cell repertoires in COVID-19. Study in general: Sites in the United States, Italy and Spain provided acute and convalescent COVID-19 samples. PBMCs, B-cell-depleted T cells, or T cells were the source of the cDNA or gDNA that made up the material.

CDR1 is SGHDT and CDR2 is YYEEEE in the germline V gene. V was pared by 1 base and J by 5 bases, with 12 bases between. The CDR3 contains 15 residues. The sequenced sample was peripheral blood. The chain recombines TRBV5-6 with TRBJ1-4, with a possible D match to TRBD1 (5 bases). The sequence derives from a human donor with active COVID-19. The donor label of this sample is uncertain. CDR3 DNA: TGTGCCAGCAGCTTGCGGCAGGGCCCCAATGAAAAACTGTTTTTT. It specifies CASSLRQGPNEKLFF. Full variable domain (remainder filled in from reference TRBV5-6 and TRBJ1-4): DAGVTQSPTHLIKTRGQQVTLRCSPKSGHDTVSWYQQALGQGPQFIFQYYEEEERQRGNFPDRFSGHQFPNYSSELNVNALLLGDSALYLCASSLRQGPNEKLFFGSGTQLSVL.